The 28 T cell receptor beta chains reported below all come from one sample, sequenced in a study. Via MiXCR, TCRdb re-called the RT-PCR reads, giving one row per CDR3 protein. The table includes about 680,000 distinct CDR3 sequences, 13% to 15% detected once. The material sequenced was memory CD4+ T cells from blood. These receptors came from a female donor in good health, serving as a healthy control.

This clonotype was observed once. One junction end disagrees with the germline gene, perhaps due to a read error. CDR3 amino acids: CASSPPQANLNTEELFF. CDR3 nucleotides: TGTGCCAGCAGCCCCCCACAGGCTAATTTGAACACCGAAGAGCTGTTTTTT. The V call is TRBV5-1, the J call TRBJ2-2; TRBD1 might be the D (5 bases). The CDR3 loop spans 17 amino acids. Looked up from germline, CDR1 is SGHRS and CDR2 is YFSETQ.

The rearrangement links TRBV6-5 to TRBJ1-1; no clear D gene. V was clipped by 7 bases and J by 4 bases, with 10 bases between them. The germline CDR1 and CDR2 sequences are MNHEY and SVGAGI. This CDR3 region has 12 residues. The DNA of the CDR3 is TGTGCCAGCAACGCGAAAGGCACTGAAGCTTTCTTT. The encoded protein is CASNAKGTEAFF.

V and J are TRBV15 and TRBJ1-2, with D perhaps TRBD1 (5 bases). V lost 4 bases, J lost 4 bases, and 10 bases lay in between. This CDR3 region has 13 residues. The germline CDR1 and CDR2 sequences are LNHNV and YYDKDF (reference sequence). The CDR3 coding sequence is TGTGCCACCAGCAAAGGCAGGGTCTATGGCTACACCTTC. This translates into CATSKGRVYGYTF.

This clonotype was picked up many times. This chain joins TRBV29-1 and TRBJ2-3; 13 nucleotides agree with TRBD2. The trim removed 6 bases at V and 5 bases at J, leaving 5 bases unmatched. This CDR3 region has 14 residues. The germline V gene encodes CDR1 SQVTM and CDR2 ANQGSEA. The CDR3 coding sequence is TGCAGCGTGGGGACTAGCGGGGTGGAAGATACGCAGTATTTT. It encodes CSVGTSGVEDTQYF.

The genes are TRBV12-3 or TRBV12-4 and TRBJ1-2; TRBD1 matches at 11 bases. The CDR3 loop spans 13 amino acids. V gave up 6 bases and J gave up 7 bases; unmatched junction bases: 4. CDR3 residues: CASSWTGGRGYTF. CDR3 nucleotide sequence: TGTGCCAGCAGCTGGACAGGGGGCCGTGGCTACACCTTC.

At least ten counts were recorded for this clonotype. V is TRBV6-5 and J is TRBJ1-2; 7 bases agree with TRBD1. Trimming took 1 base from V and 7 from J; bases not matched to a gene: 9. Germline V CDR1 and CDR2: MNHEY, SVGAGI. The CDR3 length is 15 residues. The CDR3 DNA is TGTGCCAGCAGTTACTACGACAGGGTTGAGGGTGGCTACACCTTC. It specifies CASSYYDRVEGGYTF.

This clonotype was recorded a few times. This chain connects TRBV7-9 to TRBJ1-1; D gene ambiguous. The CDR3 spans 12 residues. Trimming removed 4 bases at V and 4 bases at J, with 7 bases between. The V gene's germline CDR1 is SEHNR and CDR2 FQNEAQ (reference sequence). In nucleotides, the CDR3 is TGTGCCAGCAGCTCGGCATCCACTGAAGCTTTCTTT. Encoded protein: CASSSASTEAFF.

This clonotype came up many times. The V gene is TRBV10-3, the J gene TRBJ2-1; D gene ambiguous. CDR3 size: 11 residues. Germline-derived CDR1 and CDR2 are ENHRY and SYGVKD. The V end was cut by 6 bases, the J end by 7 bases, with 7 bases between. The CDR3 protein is CAISGDNEQFF. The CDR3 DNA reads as TGTGCCATCAGCGGTGATAATGAGCAGTTCTTC.

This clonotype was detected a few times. This CDR3 is CASSPGHLNQPQHF. The CDR3 bases are TGTGCCAGCTCTCCGGGACACCTTAATCAGCCCCAGCATTTT. This chain links TRBV18 with TRBJ1-5; maybe TRBD1 (6 bases). Deletions cut 6 bases from V and 4 bases from J, with 13 bases between. CDR3 length equals 14 residues. The germline V gene has CDR1 KGHSH and CDR2 LQKENI.

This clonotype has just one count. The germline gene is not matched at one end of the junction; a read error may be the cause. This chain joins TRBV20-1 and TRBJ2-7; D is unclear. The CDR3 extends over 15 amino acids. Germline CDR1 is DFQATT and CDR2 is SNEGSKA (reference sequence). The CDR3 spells CSADDEVGWSYEQDF. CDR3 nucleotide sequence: TGCAGTGCTGACGACGAGGTAGGATGGTCCTACGAGCAGGACTTC.

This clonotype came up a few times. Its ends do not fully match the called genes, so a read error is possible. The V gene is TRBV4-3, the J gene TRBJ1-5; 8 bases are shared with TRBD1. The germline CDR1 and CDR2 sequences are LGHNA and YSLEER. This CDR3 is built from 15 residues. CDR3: CASSKEDRVGQPQHF. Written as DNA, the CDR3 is TGCGCCAGCAGCAAAGAGGACAGGGTCGGACAGCCCCAGCATTTT.

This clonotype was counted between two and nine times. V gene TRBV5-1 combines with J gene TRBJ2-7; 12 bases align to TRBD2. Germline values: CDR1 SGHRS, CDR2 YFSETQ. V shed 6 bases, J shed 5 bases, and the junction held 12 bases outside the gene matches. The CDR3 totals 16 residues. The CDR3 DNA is TGCGCCAGCAAGCTCCTAGCGGGAGGGCCTTCAGACGAGCAGTACTTC. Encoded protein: CASKLLAGGPSDEQYF.

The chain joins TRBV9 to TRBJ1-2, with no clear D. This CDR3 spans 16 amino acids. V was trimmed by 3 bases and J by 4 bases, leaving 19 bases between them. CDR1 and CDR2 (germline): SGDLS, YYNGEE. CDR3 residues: CASSASPQALIYGYTF. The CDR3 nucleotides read TGTGCCAGCAGCGCCTCCCCGCAGGCACTAATCTATGGCTACACCTTC.

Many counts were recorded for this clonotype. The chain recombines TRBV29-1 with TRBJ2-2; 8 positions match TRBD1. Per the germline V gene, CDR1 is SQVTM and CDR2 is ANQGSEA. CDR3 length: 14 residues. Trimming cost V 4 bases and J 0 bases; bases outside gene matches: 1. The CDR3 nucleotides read TGCAGCGTTGTGGGACAGGCGAACACCGGGGAGCTGTTTTTT. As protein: CSVVGQANTGELFF.

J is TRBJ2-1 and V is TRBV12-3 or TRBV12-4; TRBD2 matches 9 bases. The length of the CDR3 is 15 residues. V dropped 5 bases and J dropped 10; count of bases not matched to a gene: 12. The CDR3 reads CASSPRRAGGGEQFF. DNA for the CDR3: TGTGCCAGCAGTCCCCGGAGAGCGGGGGGCGGGGAGCAGTTCTTC.

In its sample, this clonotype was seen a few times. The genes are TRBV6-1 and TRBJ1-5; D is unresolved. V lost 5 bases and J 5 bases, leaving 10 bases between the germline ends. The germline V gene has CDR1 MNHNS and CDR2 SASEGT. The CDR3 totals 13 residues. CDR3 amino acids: CASSREEDQPQHF. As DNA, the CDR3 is TGTGCCAGCAGTAGGGAGGAAGATCAGCCCCAGCATTTT.

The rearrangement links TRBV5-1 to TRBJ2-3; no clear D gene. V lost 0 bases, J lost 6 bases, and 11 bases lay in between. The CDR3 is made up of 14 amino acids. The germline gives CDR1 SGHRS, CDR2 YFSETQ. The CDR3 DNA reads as TGCGCCAGCAGCTTGGGGCACGAAGTCGATACGCAGTATTTT. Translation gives CASSLGHEVDTQYF.

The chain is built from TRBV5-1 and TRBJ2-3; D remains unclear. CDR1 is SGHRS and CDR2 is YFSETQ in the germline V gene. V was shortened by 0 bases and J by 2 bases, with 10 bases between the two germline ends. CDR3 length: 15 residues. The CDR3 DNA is TGCGCCAGCAGCTTGGGATATGGGGTCACAGATACGCAGTATTTT. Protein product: CASSLGYGVTDTQYF.

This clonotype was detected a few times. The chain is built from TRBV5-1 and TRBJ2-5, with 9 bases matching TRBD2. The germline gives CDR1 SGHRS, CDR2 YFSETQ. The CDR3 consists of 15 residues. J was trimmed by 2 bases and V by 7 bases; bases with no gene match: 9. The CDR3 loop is CASLPLAGSQETQYF. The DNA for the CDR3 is TGCGCCAGCTTACCTCTAGCGGGATCTCAAGAGACCCAGTACTTC.

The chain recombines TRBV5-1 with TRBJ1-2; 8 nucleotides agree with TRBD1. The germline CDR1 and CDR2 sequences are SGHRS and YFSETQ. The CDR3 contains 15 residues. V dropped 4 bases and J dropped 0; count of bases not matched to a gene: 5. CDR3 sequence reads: CASSPPDRANYGYTF. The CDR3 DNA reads TGCGCCAGCAGCCCTCCGGACAGGGCTAACTATGGCTACACCTTC.

Here the CDR3 reads CASSLRTGNQPQHF. As DNA, the CDR3 is TGTGCCAGCAGCTTACGGACCGGCAATCAGCCCCAGCATTTT. J is TRBJ1-5 and V is TRBV7-8; D is unclear. Germline lookup yields CDR1 SGHVS and CDR2 FQNEAQ. Trimming shortened V by 2 bases and J by 2 bases, and 7 bases separated the two germline ends. CDR3 length equals 14 residues.

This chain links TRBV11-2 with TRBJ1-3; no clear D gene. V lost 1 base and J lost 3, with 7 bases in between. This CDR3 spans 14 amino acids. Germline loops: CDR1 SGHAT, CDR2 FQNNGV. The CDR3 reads CASSLGNLGNTIYF. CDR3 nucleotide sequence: TGTGCCAGCAGCTTAGGGAATCTTGGAAACACCATATATTTT.

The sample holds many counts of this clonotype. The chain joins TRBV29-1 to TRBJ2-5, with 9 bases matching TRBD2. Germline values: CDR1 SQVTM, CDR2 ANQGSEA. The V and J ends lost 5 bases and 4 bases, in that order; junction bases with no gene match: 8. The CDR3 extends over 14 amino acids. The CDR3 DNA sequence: TGCAGCGTTCGCGGACTAGCGACCCCAGAGACCCAGTACTTC. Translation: CSVRGLATPETQYF.

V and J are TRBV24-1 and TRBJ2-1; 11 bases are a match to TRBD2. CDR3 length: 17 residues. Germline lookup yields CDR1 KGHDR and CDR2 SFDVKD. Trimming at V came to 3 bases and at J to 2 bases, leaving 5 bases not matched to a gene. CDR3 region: CATSDARLAGPYNEQFF. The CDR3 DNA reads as TGTGCCACCAGTGATGCCCGACTAGCGGGGCCCTACAATGAGCAGTTCTTC.

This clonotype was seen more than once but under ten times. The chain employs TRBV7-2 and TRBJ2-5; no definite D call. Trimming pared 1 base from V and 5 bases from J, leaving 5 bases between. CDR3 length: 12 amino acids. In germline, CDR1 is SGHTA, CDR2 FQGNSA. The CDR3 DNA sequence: TGTGCCAGCAGCTTAGTCATGGAGACCCAGTACTTC. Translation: CASSLVMETQYF.

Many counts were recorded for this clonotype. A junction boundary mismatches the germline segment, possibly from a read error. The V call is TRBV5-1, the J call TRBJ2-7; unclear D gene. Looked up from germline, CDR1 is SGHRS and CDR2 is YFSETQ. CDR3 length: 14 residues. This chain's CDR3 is CASSLAGRSYGQYF. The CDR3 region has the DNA TGCGCCAGCAGCTTGGCGGGCAGATCCTACGGGCAGTACTTC.

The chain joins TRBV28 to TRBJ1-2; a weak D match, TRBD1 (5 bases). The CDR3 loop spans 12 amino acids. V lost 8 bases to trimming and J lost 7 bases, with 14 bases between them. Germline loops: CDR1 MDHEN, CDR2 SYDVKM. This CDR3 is CASGDGDFGYTF. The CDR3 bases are TGTGCCAGCGGGGACGGCGATTTTGGCTACACCTTC.

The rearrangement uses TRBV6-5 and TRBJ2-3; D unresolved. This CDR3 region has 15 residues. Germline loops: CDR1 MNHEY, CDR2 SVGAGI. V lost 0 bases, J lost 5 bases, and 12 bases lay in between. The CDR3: CASSYSGYFGDTQYF. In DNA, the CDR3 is TGTGCCAGCAGTTACTCTGGCTATTTTGGAGATACGCAGTATTTT.